The 15 T cell receptor beta chains listed next were all sequenced from one sample in a study of monozygotic twins with inflammatory bowel disease. TCRdb re-called the 5' RACE reads; one entry per CDR3 protein, DNA not given. The table for this sample gives a few hundred thousand distinct CDR3 sequences. The sequenced material came from blood. The receptors stem from a human donor with ulcerative colitis or Crohn's disease, or a healthy co-twin of an affected twin (not recorded which).

This chain links TRBV20-1 with TRBJ1-5; TCRdb's D call, TRBD1, is unchecked because there is no DNA. Germline V lookup: CDR1 DFQATT, CDR2 SNEGSKA (reference sequence). This CDR3 is built from 14 residues. CDR3 amino acids: CSAKDRYSNQPQHF.

The chain joins TRBV4-1 to TRBJ1-3; the D gene TCRdb calls, TRBD1, cannot be checked with no DNA. Germline V lookup: CDR1 MGHRA, CDR2 YSYEKL. The CDR3 length is 18 residues. CDR3 residues: CASSQALKGAHSGNTIYF.

The J gene is TRBJ2-3, the V gene TRBV11-2; TCRdb outputs TRBD2, but without DNA this stays unchecked. CDR3 length: 19 residues. Germline V gene sequence: CDR1 SGHAT, CDR2 FQNNGV. CDR3 amino acids: CASSFLAWRGVRGTDTQYF.

V is TRBV27 and J is TRBJ2-7; the TRBD1 assignment by TCRdb is unverifiable without DNA. The CDR3 runs to 14 residues. Germline CDR1 and CDR2: MNHEY and SMNVEV (reference sequence). This CDR3 is CASSLSRANNEQYF.

This chain links TRBV4-1 with TRBJ1-5; TCRdb lists TRBD1, though no DNA is available to test this call. The V gene's germline CDR1 is MGHRA and CDR2 YSYEKL. The CDR3 contains 16 residues. CDR3 in amino acids: CASSQPGTGADQPQHF.

CDR3 region: CASSLTGGRRTGELFF. This sequence joins TRBV5-1 and TRBJ2-2; the D gene TCRdb calls, TRBD1, cannot be checked with no DNA. The germline V gene has CDR1 SGHRS and CDR2 YFSETQ. The CDR3 is 16 amino acids.

The J gene is TRBJ2-1, the V gene TRBV6-5; TCRdb reports TRBD1, a call that lacks DNA to check it against. This CDR3 contains 16 residues. CDR1 is MNHEY, CDR2 SVGAGI, per germline. CDR3 sequence: CASSLYLNRGSSEQFF.

V gene TRBV12-3 or TRBV12-4 combines with J gene TRBJ1-5; the TRBD1 assignment by TCRdb is unverifiable without DNA. The CDR3 length is 16 residues. CDR3 protein: CASTMGQGAGNQPQHF.

The V call is TRBV5-1, the J call TRBJ1-4. From germline, CDR1 is SGHRS and CDR2 YFSETQ. This CDR3 has 14 residues. This chain's CDR3 is CASSQDTTNEKLFF.

The V and J genes are TRBV18 and TRBJ1-5; lacking DNA, the TRBD1 call made by TCRdb goes unchecked. The CDR3 is 14 residues long. The germline CDR1 and CDR2 sequences are KGHSH and LQKENI. The CDR3 sequence: CASSPDRFNQPQHF.

The chain is built from TRBV9 and TRBJ2-1; TCRdb proposes TRBD1, but this gene call is untestable without DNA. CDR3 size: 14 residues. Germline V gene lookup returns CDR1 SGDLS and CDR2 YYNGEE. The CDR3: CASSVAPGPTGQFF. The full variable domain, rest sourced from reference TRBV9 and TRBJ2-1, is DSGVTQTPKHLITATGQRVTLRCSPRSGDLSVYWYQQSLDQGLQFLIQYYNGEERAKGNILERFSAQQFPDLHSELNLSSLELGDSALYFCASSVAPGPTGQFFGPGTRLTVL.

The CDR3 sequence: CSARDSGGADEQYF. This rearrangement joins TRBV20-1 to TRBJ2-1; there is no DNA to check the TCRdb D call of TRBD2. The CDR3 contains 14 residues. CDR1 and CDR2 (germline): DFQATT, SNEGSKA (reference sequence).

The genes are TRBV7-9 and TRBJ2-4; TCRdb designates TRBD2, a call that cannot be tested without DNA. This CDR3 is 16 amino acids long. From germline, CDR1 is SEHNR and CDR2 FQNEAQ (reference sequence). The CDR3 is CASSSVAGGPGNIQYF.

J is TRBJ2-5 and V is TRBV5-6; as DNA is missing, the TRBD2 call by TCRdb cannot be tested. CDR1 is SGHDT and CDR2 is YYEEEE in the germline V gene. The CDR3 totals 14 residues. CDR3 protein: CASSPGTSQETQYF. Looking up the rest from reference TRBV5-6 and TRBJ2-5 gives the full variable domain: DAGVTQSPTHLIKTRGQQVTLRCSPKSGHDTVSWYQQALGQGPQFIFQYYEEEERQRGNFPDRFSGHQFPNYSSELNVNALLLGDSALYLCASSPGTSQETQYFGPGTRLLVL.

V and J are TRBV5-1 and TRBJ2-7; TCRdb calls TRBD1, which cannot be checked without DNA. Germline loops: CDR1 SGHRS, CDR2 YFSETQ. The CDR3 covers 15 residues. The CDR3 reads CASSLYNGGIYEQYF.